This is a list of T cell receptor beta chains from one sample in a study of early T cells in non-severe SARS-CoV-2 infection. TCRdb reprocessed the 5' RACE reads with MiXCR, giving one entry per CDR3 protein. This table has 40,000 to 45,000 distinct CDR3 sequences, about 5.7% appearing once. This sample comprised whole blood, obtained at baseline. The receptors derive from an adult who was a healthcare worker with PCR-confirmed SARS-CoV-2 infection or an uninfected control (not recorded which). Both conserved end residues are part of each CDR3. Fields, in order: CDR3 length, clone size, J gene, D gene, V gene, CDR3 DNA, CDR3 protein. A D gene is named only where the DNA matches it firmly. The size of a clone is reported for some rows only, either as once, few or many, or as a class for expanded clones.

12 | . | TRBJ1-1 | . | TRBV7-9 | TGTGCCAGCAGCGTCTTGAACACTGAAGCTTTCTTT | CASSVLNTEAFF
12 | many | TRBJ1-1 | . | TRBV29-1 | TGCAGCGTTGTACCCGGGGAGGGAGGGGCTTTCTTT | CSVVPGEGGAFF
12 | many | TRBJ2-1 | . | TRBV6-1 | TGTGCCAGCAGGGGGGATCACAATGAGCAGTTCTTC | CASRGDHNEQFF
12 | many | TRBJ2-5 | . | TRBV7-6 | TGTGCCAGCAGCCCCTCCGAAGAGACCCAGTACTTC | CASSPSEETQYF
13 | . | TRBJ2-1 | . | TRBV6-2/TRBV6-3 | TGTGCCAGCAGTTACTCCTCAGTCAATGAGCAGTTCTTC | CASSYSSVNEQFF
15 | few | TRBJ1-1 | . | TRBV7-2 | TGTGCCAGCAGCCCCCCTTTACAGGCCAGGGCTGAAGCTTTCTTT | CASSPPLQARAEAFF
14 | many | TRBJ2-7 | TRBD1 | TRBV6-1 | TGTGCCAGCAGTGAAGCGCTTCAGGGGGCCGGTCAGTACTTC | CASSEALQGAGQYF
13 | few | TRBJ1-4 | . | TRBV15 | TGTGCCACCAGCAGTAGGGGAGGCGAAAAACTGTTTTTT | CATSSRGGEKLFF
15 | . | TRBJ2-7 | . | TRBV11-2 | TGTGCCAGCAGCTCCTCCCCGGGCTACGGGGGTGAGCAGTACTTC | CASSSSPGYGGEQYF
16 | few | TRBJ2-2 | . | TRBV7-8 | TGTGCCAGCAGCTTCGGTAGATGGGAGGTCACCGGGGAGCTGTTTTTT | CASSFGRWEVTGELFF
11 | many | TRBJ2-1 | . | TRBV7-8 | TGTGCCAGCAGTGGGTACAATGAGCAGTTCTTC | CASSGYNEQFF
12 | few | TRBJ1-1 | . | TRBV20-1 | TGCAGTGCTATACAGGGCGGGGGGGAAGCTTTCTTT | CSAIQGGGEAFF
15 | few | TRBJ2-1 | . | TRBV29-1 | TGCAGCGTTGACCTTCTAGGAGCCCGCTACAATGAGCAGTTCTTC | CSVDLLGARYNEQFF
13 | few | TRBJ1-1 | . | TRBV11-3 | TGTGCCAGCAGCCAGAATTATCGAGAGGAAGCTTTCTTT | CASSQNYREEAFF
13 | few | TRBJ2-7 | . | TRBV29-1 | TGCAGCGCCAGTCAGGGCGGGGCAGCCGAGCAGTACTTC | CSASQGGAAEQYF
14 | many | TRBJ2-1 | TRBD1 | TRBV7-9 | TGTGCCAGCAAACCCAGGGACAGTCACAATGAGCAGTTCTTC | CASKPRDSHNEQFF
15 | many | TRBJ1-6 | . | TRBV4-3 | TGCGCCAGCAGCCCGGGAGCAGGGCTGCAATCACCCCTCCACTTT | CASSPGAGLQSPLHF
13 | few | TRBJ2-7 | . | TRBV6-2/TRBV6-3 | TGTGCCAGCACCCCAGGAGCGAGCAACGAGCAGTACTTC | CASTPGASNEQYF
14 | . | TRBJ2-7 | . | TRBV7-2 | TGTGCCAGCAGCCTAAACAGGCTGTCCTACGAGCAGTACTTC | CASSLNRLSYEQYF
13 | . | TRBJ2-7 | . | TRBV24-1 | TGTGCCACCAGTGATTCTGACAAGGGCGAGCAGTACTTC | CATSDSDKGEQYF
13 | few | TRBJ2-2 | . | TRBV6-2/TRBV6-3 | TGTGCCAGCAGAGACAGATACACCGGGGAGCTGTTTTTT | CASRDRYTGELFF
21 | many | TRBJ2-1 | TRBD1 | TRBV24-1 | TGTGCCACCAGTGATTTCTCGGGGACAGGGGGCGATCCGAGCTCCTACAATGAGCAGTTCTTC | CATSDFSGTGGDPSSYNEQFF
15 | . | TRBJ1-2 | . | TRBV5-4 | TGTGCCAGCAGCCTACGGGAGGGGAGTTTCTATGGCTACACCTTC | CASSLREGSFYGYTF
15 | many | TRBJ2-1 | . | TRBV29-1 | TGCAGCGTTGATGTGGGGCAAATCTCCTACAATGAGCAGTTCTTC | CSVDVGQISYNEQFF
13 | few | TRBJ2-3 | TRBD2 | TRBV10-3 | TGTGCCTCAGCGGGGGGAACAGGAGATACGCAGTATTTT | CASAGGTGDTQYF
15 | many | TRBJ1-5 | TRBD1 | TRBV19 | TGTGCCAGTAGTAGGGGACAGTTTAGCAATCAGCCCCAGCATTTT | CASSRGQFSNQPQHF
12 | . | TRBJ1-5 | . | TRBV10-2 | TGCGCCAGCAGTGGACCCTCGCAGCCCCAGCATTTT | CASSGPSQPQHF
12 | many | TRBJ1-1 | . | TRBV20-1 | TGCAGTGCTAGCAGGGGGAACACTGAAGCTTTCTTT | CSASRGNTEAFF
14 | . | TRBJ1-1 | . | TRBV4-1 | TGCGCCAGCAGCCGGAAACTTAAGGACACTGAAGCTTTCTTT | CASSRKLKDTEAFF
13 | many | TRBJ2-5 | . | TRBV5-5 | TGTGCCAGCAGCTTGGACACTCGTCCGACCCAGTACTTC | CASSLDTRPTQYF
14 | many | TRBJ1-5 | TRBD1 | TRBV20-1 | TGCAGTGCTCTCTCGGGACAGGGCGGCCAGCCCCAGCATTTT | CSALSGQGGQPQHF
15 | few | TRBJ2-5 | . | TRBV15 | TGTGCCACCAGCAGAGAGGGGACCCGACAAGAGACCCAGTACTTC | CATSREGTRQETQYF
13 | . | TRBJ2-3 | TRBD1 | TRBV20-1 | TGCAGTGCCCAAGTAAGGGACAGGGATACGCAGTATTTT | CSAQVRDRDTQYF
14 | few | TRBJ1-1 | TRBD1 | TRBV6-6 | TGTGCCAGCAGTGTCGCAGGGGGTTTCACTGAAGCTTTCTTT | CASSVAGGFTEAFF
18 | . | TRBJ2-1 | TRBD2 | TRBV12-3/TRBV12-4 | TGTGCCAGTTCGGGCAGCGGGAGGGCCGGCGGAAGGTACAATGAGCAGTTCTTC | CASSGSGRAGGRYNEQFF
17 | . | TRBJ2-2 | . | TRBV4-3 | TGCGCCAGCAGCCGCTTCGTTCGAGGGCAGAACACCGGGGAGCTGTTTTTT | CASSRFVRGQNTGELFF
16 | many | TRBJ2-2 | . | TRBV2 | TGTGCCATCATACCGACAGGGCGGGGGAACACCGGGGAGCTGTTTTTT | CAIIPTGRGNTGELFF
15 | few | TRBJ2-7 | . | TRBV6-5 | TGTGCCAGCAGCCTAAAAGTAGATCCCCTCTACGAGCAGTACTTC | CASSLKVDPLYEQYF
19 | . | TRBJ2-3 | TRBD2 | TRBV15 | TGTGCCACCAGCAGAGTATTAACTAGCGGGGGTAACAGCCCAGATACGCAGTATTTT | CATSRVLTSGGNSPDTQYF
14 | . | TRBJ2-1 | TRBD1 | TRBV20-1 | TGCAGTGCTCCGGACAGGGGAGGTCGCAATGAGCAGTTCTTC | CSAPDRGGRNEQFF
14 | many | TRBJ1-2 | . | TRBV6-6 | TGTGCCAGCAGCGAAAGTCTCAGCTCTTATGGCTACACCTTC | CASSESLSSYGYTF
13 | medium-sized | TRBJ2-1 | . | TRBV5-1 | TGCGCCAGCAGTAGTTCCCGATACAATGAGCAGTTCTTC | CASSSSRYNEQFF
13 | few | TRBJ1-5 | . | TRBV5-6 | TGTGCCAGCGGGGCAGGGCCCGATCAGCCCCAGCATTTT | CASGAGPDQPQHF
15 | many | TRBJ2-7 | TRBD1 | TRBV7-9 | TGTGCCAGCAGCCCGGGACAGGGCAAGGGTTATGAGCAGTACTTC | CASSPGQGKGYEQYF
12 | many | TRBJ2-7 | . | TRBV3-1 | TGTGCCAGCAGCCGGAGGGCTGCCGAGCAGTACTTC | CASSRRAAEQYF
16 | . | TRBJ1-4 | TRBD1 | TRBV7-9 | TGTGCCAGCAGCTCGACAGGGGTTGGAACTAATGAAAAACTGTTTTTT | CASSSTGVGTNEKLFF
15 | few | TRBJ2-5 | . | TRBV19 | TGTGCCAGTAGTACGAGGGACTCGGGAGACGAGACCCAGTACTTC | CASSTRDSGDETQYF
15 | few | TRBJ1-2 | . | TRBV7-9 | TGTGCCAGCAGCTTACCAGCAGACCTCAACTATGGCTACACCTTC | CASSLPADLNYGYTF
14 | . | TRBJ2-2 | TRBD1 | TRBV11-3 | TGTGCCAGCAGACAGGGGGCCGTCACCGGGGAGCTGTTTTTT | CASRQGAVTGELFF
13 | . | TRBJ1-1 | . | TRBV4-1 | TGCGCCAGCAGTTGGGAGGGGAACACTGAAGCTTTCTTT | CASSWEGNTEAFF
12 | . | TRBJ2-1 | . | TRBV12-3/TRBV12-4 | TGTGCCAGCAGTTTGGGCTCATTAGAGCAGTTCTTC | CASSLGSLEQFF
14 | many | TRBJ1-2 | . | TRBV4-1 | TGCGCCAGCAGCCCCCTTGGAGGGATCGATGGCTACACCTTC | CASSPLGGIDGYTF
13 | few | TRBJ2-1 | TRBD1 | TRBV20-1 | TGCAGTGCCCTGGGACAGGGGGGCAATGAGCAGTTCTTC | CSALGQGGNEQFF
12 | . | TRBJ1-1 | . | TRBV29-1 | TGCAGCGTTTTCGGGAGGAACACTGAAGCTTTCTTT | CSVFGRNTEAFF
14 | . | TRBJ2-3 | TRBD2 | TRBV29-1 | TGCAGCGTCACGCTAGCGGGAGTTACAGATACGCAGTATTTT | CSVTLAGVTDTQYF